The 7 T cell receptor beta chains below all came from one sample that was sequenced in a study of shared clonotypes between healthy human individuals. Assay: immunoSEQ multiplex PCR; the TCRdb copy retains only in-frame clones and omits some. The sample has 2 million or so clones; 85% to 95% are singletons. The specimen sequenced was naive CD4+ T cells sorted from blood. The subset was: CD45RA+ positively selected. These receptor sequences come from a man aged 18-30 years in good health.

The V call is TRBV10-3, the J call TRBJ1-5, with D uncertain. CDR1 is ENHRY, CDR2 SYGVKD, per germline. The germline V and J ends were trimmed by 0 bases and 6 bases, with 9 bases remaining between them. The CDR3 runs to 14 residues. CDR3 region: CAISESSLGQPQHF. The CDR3 DNA sequence: TGTGCCATCAGTGAGTCTAGTTTGGGTCAGCCCCAGCATTTT.

For the CDR3, the DNA is TGTGCCAGCAGCTTGATGAAGGGTAGTGGAAACACCATATATTTT. Amino acids: CASSLMKGSGNTIYF. V is TRBV7-9 and J is TRBJ1-3, with unresolved D. The V and J ends lost 3 bases and 3 bases respectively, with 12 bases between them. The CDR3 length is 15 residues. The germline V gene has CDR1 SEHNR and CDR2 FQNEAQ (reference sequence). The full variable domain, its missing parts supplied by reference TRBV7-9 and TRBJ1-3, is DTGVSQNPRHKITKRGQNVTFRCDPISEHNRLYWYRQTLGQGPEFLTYFQNEAQLEKSRLLSDRFSAERPKGSFSTLEIQRTEQGDSAMYLCASSLMKGSGNTIYFGEGSWLTVV.

The chain uses TRBV5-1 and TRBJ2-2; D may match TRBD1 or TRBD2 (5 bases each). V lost 2 bases and J 4 bases, leaving 15 bases between the germline ends. The CDR3 length is 16 residues. From germline, CDR1 is SGHRS and CDR2 YFSETQ. The CDR3 DNA reads as TGCGCCAGCAGCTTTTTAGCGAGCCAGGGCACCGGGGAGCTGTTTTTT. Protein product: CASSFLASQGTGELFF.

The chain links TRBV10-3 to TRBJ1-3, with TRBD1 as a possible D gene (5 bases). Per the germline V gene, CDR1 is ENHRY and CDR2 is SYGVKD. With 10 bases removed from V and 2 bases from J, the gap between germline ends came to 12 bases. The CDR3 sequence is 13 residues long. CDR3 bases: TGTGCCACCTCAGGACACACTGGAAACACCATATATTTT. Amino acid sequence: CATSGHTGNTIYF.

V gene TRBV5-4 combines with J gene TRBJ1-2; possible D gene TRBD1, 6 bases. Germline loops: CDR1 SGHNT, CDR2 YYREEE (reference sequence). Trimming removed 4 bases at V and 8 bases at J, with 18 bases between. The length of the CDR3 is 14 residues. CDR3 bases: TGTGCCAGCAGCACGGCGACAGGTCGTAGGGGCTACACCTTC. Its translation is CASSTATGRRGYTF.

The chain recombines TRBV30 with TRBJ1-1; D call uncertain. The CDR3 length is 13 residues. Trimming pared 7 bases from V and 6 bases from J, leaving 18 bases between. Looked up from germline, CDR1 is GTSNPN and CDR2 is SVGIG (reference sequence). The CDR3 is CAFSGDLSAEAFF. In nucleotides, the CDR3 is TGTGCCTTCTCTGGGGATCTCAGCGCTGAAGCTTTCTTT.

On this clone itself: Other DNA sequences of this sample code for an identical CDR3. The chain employs TRBV18 and TRBJ2-2, with no clear D. In germline, CDR1 is KGHSH, CDR2 LQKENI. The CDR3 runs 12 residues. The ends were cut back, 6 bases at V and 7 bases at J, with 9 bases in the middle. The chain's CDR3 is CASSPTNGELFF. In DNA, the CDR3 is TGTGCCAGCTCGCCTACGAACGGGGAGCTGTTTTTT.